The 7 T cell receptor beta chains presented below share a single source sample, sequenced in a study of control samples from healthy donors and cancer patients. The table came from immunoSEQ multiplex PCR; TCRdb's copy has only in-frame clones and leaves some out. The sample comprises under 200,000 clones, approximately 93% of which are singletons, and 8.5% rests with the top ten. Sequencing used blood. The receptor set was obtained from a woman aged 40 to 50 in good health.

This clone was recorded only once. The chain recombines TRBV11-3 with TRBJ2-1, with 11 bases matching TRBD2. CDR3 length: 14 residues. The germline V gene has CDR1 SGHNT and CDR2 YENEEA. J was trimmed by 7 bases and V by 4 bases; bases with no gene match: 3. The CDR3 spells CASSSSSGRNEQFF. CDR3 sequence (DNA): TGTGCCAGCAGCTCCTCTAGCGGGAGGAATGAGCAGTTCTTC. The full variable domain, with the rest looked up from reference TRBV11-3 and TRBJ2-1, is EAGVVQSPRYKIIEKKQPVAFWCNPISGHNTLYWYLQNLGQGPELLIRYENEEAVDDSQLPKDRFSAERLKGVDSTLKIQPAELGDSAVYLCASSSSSGRNEQFFGPGTRLTVL.

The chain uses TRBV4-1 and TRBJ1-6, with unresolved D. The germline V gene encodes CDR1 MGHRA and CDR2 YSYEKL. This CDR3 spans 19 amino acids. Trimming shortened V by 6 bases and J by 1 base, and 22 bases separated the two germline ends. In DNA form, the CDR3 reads TGCGCCAGCAGGGCTGATGTGACATCCAGGAGGTCCTATAATTCACCCCTCCACTTT. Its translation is CASRADVTSRRSYNSPLHF.

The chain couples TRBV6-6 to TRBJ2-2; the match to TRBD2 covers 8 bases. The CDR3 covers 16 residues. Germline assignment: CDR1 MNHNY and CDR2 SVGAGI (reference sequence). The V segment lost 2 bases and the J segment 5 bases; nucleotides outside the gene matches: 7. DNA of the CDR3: TGTGCCAGCAGTTACACTAGCGGATACTCAACCGGGGAGCTGTTTTTT. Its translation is CASSYTSGYSTGELFF.

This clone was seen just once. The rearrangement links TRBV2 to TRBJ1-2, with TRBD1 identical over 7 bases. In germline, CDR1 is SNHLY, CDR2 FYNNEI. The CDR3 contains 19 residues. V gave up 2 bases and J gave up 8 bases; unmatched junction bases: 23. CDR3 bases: TGTGCCAGCAGTGAAAGTAGTCGACAGGGCTCAGGAGGGGGTTGGGGCTACACCTTC. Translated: CASSESSRQGSGGGWGYTF.

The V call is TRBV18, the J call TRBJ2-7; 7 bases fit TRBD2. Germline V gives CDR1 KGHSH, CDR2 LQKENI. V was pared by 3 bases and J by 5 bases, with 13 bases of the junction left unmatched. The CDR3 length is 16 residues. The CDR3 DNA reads TGTGCCAGCTCACCCAGGAATGGCGGGAGTCTCGACGAGCAGTACTTC. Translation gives CASSPRNGGSLDEQYF.

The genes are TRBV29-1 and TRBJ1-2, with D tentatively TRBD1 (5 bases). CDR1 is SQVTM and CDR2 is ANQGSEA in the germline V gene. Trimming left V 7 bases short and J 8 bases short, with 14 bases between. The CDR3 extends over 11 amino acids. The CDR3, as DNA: TGCAGCGCCTGGGGGGGTTTGGGCTACACCTTC. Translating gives CSAWGGLGYTF.

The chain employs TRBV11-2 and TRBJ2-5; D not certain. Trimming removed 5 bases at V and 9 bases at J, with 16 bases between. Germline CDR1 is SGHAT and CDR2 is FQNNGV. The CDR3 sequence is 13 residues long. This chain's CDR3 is CASSPDSVGAQYF. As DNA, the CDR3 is TGTGCCAGCAGCCCCGACTCGGTTGGGGCCCAGTACTTC.